This T cell receptor (beta chain) was found in a study of vaccination effects on CD4 cells after COVID-19. Assay: immunoSEQ multiplex PCR; the TCRdb copy retains only in-frame clones and omits some. Counted here are tens of thousands of clones, about 69% occurring once; the ten biggest clones make up 14% to 15%. After expansion with viral peptide pools in the ViraFEST assay, antigen-specific CD4+ T cells were sequenced. Upon completion of approximately ten days in culture, CD4+ T cells were isolated. Prior SARS-CoV-2 infection was absent in the vaccine recipients, as shown by negative nucleocapsid antibodies. The authors replaced half the medium with IL-2 medium on days 3 and 7. In germline, CDR1 is LNHDA, CDR2 SQIVND (reference sequence). J gave up 3 bases and V 5 bases, and 9 bases lay outside the gene matches. CDR3 length: 15 residues. Worth noting for this clone: Antigen unknown.

The sequence was obtained from a human donor who received a COVID-19 vaccine. Sequenced material: CD4+ T cells from PBMCs cultured with HCoV-OC43 spike peptides, taken before COVID-19 vaccination. Subset of the sample: HCoV-OC43 spike overlapping peptide pool stimulation. The gene calls are TRBV19 and TRBJ2-7, with 8 bases identical to TRBD1. CDR3 coding DNA: TGTGCCAGTAGTGACCAGACAGGGGTTGGCTACGAGCAGTACTTC. Protein product: CASSDQTGVGYEQYF.